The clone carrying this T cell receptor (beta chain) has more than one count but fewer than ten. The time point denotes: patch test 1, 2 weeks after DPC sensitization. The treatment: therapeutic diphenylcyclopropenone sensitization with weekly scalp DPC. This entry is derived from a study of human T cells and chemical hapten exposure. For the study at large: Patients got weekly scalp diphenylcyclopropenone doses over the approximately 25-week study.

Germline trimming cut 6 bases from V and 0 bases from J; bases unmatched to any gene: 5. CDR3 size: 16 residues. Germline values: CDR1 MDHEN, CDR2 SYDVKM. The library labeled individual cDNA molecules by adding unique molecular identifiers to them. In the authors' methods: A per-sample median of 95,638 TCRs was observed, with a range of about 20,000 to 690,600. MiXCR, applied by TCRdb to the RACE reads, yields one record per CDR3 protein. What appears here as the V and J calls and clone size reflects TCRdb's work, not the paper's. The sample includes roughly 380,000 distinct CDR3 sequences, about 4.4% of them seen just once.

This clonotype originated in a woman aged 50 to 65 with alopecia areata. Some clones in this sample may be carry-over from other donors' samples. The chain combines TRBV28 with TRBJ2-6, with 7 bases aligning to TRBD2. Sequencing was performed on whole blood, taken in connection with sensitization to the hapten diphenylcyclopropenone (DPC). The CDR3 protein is CASRAGLSSGANVLTF. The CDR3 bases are TGTGCCAGCAGAGCGGGACTTTCCTCTGGGGCCAACGTCCTGACTTTC.